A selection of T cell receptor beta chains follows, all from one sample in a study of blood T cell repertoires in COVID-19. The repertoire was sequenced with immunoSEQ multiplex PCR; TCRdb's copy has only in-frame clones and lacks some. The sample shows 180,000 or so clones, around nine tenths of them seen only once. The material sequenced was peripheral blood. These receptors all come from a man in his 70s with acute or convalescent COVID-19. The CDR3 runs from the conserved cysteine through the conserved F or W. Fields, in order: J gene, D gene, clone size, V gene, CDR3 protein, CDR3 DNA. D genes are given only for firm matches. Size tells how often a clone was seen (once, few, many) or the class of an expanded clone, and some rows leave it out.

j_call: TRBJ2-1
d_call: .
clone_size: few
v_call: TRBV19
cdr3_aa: CASSTRGGKEFF
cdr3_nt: TGTGCCAGTAGTACCCGAGGAGGAAAGGAGTTCTTC

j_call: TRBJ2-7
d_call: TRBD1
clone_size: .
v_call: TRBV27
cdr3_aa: CASVPSYRGLSREQYF
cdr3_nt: TGTGCCAGCGTTCCCAGCTACAGGGGGCTTTCACGCGAGCAGTACTTC

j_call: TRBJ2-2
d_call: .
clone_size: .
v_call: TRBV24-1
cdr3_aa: CATSDGGSTTGELFF
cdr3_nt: TGTGCCACCAGTGATGGGGGGTCTACCACCGGGGAGCTGTTTTTT

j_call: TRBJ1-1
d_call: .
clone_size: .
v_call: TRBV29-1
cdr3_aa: CSVKSGGNTEAFF
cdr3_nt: TGCAGCGTCAAAAGCGGGGGGAACACTGAAGCTTTCTTT

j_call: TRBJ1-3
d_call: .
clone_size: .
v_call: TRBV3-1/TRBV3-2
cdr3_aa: CASSHAVSGNTIYF
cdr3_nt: TGTGCCAGCAGCCACGCAGTCTCTGGAAACACCATATATTTT

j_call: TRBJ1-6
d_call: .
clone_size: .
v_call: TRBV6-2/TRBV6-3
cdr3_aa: CASSYNIGRGRFSPLHF
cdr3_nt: TGTGCCAGCAGTTATAATATCGGAAGGGGAAGATTTTCACCCCTCCACTTT

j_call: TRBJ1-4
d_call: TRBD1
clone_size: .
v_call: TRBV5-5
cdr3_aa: CASSSTGGNEKLFF
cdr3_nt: TGTGCCAGCAGCTCGACAGGGGGGAATGAAAAACTGTTTTTT

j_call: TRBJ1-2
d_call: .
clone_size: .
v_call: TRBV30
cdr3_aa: CAWSGGTIRDNPSYGYTF
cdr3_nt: TGTGCCTGGAGTGGGGGAACCATCCGGGACAACCCCTCTTATGGCTACACCTTC

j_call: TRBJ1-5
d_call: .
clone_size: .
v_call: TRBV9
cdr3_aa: CASSVFGGDQPQHF
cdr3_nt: TGTGCCAGCAGCGTATTCGGAGGGGATCAGCCCCAGCATTTT

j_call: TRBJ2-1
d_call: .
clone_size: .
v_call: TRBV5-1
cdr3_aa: CASSLGASYNEQFF
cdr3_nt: TGCGCCAGCAGCTTGGGGGCATCCTACAATGAGCAGTTCTTC

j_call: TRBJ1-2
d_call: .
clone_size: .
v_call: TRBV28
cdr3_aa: CASSFYGGLEGYTF
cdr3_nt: TGTGCCAGCAGTTTCTACGGGGGGCTGGAGGGCTACACCTTC

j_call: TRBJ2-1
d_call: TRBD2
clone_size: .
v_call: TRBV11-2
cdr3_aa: CASSSNSGGDNEQFF
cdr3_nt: TGTGCCAGCAGCTCCAATAGCGGGGGGGACAATGAGCAGTTCTTC

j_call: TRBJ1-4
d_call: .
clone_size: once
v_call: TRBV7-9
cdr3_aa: CASSLMTGEEKLFF
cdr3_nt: TGTGCCAGCAGCTTAATGACAGGCGAGGAAAAACTGTTTTTT

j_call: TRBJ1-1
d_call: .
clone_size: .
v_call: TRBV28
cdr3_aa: CASSADSAAFF
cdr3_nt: TGTGCCAGCAGTGCGGACAGCGCGGCTTTCTTT

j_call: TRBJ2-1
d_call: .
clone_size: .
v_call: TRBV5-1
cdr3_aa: CASKRDNLYNEQFF
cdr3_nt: TGCGCCAGCAAGCGGGACAACCTCTACAATGAGCAGTTCTTC

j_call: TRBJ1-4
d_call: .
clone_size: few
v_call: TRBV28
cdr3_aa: CASSFLDRSTNEKLFF
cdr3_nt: TGTGCCAGCAGTTTCCTAGACAGATCAACTAATGAAAAACTGTTTTTT

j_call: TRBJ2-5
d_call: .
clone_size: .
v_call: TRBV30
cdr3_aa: CGAGELETQYF
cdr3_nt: TGTGGGGCAGGGGAACTAGAGACCCAGTACTTC

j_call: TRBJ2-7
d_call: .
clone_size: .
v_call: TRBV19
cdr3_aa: CASSIWDNHLQLYEQYF
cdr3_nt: TGTGCCAGTAGTATTTGGGACAATCACTTACAACTCTACGAGCAGTACTTC

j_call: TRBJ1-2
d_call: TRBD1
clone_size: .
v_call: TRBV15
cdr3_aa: CATSKTGFNYGYTF
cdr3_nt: TGTGCCACCAGCAAGACAGGGTTTAACTATGGCTACACCTTC

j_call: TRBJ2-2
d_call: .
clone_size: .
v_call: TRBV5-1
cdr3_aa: CASSLPGGGSGELFF
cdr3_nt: TGCGCCAGCAGCTTGCCAGGGGGAGGATCCGGGGAGCTGTTTTTT

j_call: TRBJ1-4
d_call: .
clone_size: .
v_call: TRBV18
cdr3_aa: CASSPRGLATNEKLFF
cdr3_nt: TGTGCCAGCTCACCGCGGGGCTTGGCAACTAATGAAAAACTGTTTTTT

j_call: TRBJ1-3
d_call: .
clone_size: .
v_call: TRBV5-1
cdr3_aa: CASSSGNSGNTIYF
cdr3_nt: TGCGCCAGCAGCTCGGGAAACTCTGGAAACACCATATATTTT

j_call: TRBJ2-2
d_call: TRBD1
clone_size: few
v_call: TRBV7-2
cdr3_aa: CASSYRTGTGELFF
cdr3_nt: TGTGCCAGCAGTTACCGGACAGGGACCGGGGAGCTGTTTTTT

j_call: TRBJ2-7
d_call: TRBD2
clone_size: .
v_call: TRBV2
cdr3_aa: CASTSTSGSYEQYF
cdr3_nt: TGTGCCAGCACCTCGACTAGCGGGTCCTACGAGCAGTACTTC

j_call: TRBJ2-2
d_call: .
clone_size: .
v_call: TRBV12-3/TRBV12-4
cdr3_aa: CASNRDTGELFF
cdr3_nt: TGTGCCAGCAACAGGGATACCGGGGAGCTGTTTTTT

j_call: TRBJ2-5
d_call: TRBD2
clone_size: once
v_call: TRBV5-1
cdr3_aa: CASSPVGGETQYF
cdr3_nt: TGCGCCAGCAGCCCGGTGGGGGGGGAGACCCAGTACTTC

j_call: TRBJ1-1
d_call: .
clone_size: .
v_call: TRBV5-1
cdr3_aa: CASSREVGTTEAFF
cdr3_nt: TGCGCCAGCAGCCGGGAGGTGGGGACCACTGAAGCTTTCTTT

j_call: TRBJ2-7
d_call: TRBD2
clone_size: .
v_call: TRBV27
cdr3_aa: CASRRAGAIFEQYF
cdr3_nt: TGTGCCAGCAGGAGAGCGGGAGCTATATTCGAGCAGTACTTC

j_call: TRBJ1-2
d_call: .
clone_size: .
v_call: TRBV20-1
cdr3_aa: CSASLLNYGYTF
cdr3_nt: TGCAGTGCTAGTCTCTTAAACTATGGCTACACCTTC

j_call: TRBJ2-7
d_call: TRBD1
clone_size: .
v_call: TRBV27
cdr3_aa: CASSPPGGGSYEQYF
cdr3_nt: TGTGCCAGCAGTCCCCCAGGGGGTGGGTCCTACGAGCAGTACTTC

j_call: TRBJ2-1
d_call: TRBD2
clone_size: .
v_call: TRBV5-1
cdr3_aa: CASSLRTSGGDEQFF
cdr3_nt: TGCGCCAGCAGCCTTCGGACTAGCGGGGGGGATGAGCAGTTCTTC

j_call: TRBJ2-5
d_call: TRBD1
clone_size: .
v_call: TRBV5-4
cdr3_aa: CASSPDRAGETQYF
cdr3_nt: TGTGCCAGCAGCCCGGACAGGGCGGGTGAGACCCAGTACTTC